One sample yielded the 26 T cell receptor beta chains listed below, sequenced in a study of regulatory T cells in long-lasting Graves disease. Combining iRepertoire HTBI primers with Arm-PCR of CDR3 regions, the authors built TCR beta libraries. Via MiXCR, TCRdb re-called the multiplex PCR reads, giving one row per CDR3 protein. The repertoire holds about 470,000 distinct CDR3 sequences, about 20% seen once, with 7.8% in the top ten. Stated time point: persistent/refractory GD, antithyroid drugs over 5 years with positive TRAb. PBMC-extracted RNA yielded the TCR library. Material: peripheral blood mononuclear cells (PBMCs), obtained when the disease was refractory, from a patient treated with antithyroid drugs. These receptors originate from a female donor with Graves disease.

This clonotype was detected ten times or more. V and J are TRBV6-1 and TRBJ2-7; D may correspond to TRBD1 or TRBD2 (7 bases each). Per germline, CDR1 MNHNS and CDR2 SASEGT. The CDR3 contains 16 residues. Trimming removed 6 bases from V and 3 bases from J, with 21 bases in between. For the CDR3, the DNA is TGTGCCAGCAGCAGGGGGGGACCCGACAGAGACTACGAGCAGTACTTC. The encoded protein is CASSRGGPDRDYEQYF.

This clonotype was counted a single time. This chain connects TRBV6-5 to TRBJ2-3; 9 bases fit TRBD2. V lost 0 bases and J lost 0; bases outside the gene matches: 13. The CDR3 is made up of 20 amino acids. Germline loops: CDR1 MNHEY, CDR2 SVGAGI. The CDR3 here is CASSYSLRSSGASSTDTQYF. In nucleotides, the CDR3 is TGTGCCAGCAGTTACTCGCTACGGTCTAGCGGGGCCTCTAGCACAGATACGCAGTATTTT.

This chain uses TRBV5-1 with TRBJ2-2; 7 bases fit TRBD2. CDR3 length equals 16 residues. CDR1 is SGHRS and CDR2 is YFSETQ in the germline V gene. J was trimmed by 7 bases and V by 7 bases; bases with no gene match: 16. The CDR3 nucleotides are TGCGCCAGCCGGGAAGTAAGCGGGATGGTTAACGGGGAGCTGTTTTTT. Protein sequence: CASREVSGMVNGELFF.

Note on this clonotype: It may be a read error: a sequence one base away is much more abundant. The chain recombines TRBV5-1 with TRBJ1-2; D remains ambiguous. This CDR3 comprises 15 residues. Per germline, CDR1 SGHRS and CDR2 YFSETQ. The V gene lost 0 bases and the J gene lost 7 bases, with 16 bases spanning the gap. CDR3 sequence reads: CASSLGGLILRGYTF. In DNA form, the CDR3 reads TGCGCCAGCAGCTTGGGGGGTCTTATTCTCCGTGGCTACACCTTC. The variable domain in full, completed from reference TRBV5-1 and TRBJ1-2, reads KAGVTQTPRYLIKTRGQQVTLSCSPISGHRSVSWYQQTPGQGLQFLFEYFSETQRNKGNFPGRFSGRQFSNSRSEMNVSTLELGDSALYLCASSLGGLILRGYTFGSGTRLTVV.

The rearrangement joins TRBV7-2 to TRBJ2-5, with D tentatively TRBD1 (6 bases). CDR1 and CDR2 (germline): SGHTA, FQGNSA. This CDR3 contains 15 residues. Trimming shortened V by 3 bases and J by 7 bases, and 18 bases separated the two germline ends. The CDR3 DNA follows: TGTGCCAGCAGCTTCCTTACAGGGCCGGTCGGGACCCAGTACTTC. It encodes CASSFLTGPVGTQYF. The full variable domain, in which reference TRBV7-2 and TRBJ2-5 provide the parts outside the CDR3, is GAGVSQSPSNKVTEKGKDVELRCDPISGHTALYWYRQSLGQGLEFLIYFQGNSAPDKSGLPSDRFSAERTGGSVSTLTIQRTQQEDSAVYLCASSFLTGPVGTQYFGPGTRLLVL.

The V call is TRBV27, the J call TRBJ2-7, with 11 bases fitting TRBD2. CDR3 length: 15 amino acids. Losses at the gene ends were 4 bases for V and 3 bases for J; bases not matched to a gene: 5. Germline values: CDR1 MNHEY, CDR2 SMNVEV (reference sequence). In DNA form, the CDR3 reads TGTGCCAGCAGTTATTCTAGCGGGAGGAACTACGAGCAGTACTTC. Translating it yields CASSYSSGRNYEQYF.

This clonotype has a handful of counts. In nucleotides, the CDR3 is TGTGCCAGCAGCTTAGATGTCGGGACTAGCGGGTACACCGGGGAGCTGTTTTTT. Encoded protein: CASSLDVGTSGYTGELFF. The rearrangement uses TRBV11-2 and TRBJ2-2; TRBD2 agrees at 12 bases. The CDR3 contains 18 residues. Germline CDR1 SGHAT, CDR2 FQNNGV. Germline trimming cut 0 bases from V and 3 bases from J; bases unmatched to any gene: 5. The variable domain in full, with the rest retrieved from reference TRBV11-2 and TRBJ2-2, is EAGVAQSPRYKIIEKRQSVAFWCNPISGHATLYWYQQILGQGPKLLIQFQNNGVVDDSQLPKDRFSAERLKGVDSTLKIQPAKLEDSAVYLCASSLDVGTSGYTGELFFGEGSRLTVL.

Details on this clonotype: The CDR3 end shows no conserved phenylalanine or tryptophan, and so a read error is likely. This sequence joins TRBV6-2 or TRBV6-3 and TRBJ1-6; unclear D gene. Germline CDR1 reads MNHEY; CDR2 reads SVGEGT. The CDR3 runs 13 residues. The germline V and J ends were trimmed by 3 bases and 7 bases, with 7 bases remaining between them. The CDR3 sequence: CASSYATNSPLHS. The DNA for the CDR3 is TGTGCCAGCAGTTATGCGACAAATTCACCCCTCCACTCT.

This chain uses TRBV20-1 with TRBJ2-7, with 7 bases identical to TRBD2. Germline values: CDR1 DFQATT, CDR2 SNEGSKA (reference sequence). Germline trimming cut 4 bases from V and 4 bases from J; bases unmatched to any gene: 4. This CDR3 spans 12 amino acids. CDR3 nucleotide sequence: TGCAGTGCTAAGGGACTACCTTACGAGCAGTACTTC. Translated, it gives CSAKGLPYEQYF.

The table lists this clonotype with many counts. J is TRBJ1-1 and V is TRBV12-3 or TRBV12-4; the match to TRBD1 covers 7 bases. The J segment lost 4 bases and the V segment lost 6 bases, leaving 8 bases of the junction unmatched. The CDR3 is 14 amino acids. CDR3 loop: CASSLRQGGTEAFF. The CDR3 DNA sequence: TGTGCCAGCAGCTTGCGACAGGGAGGCACTGAAGCTTTCTTT.

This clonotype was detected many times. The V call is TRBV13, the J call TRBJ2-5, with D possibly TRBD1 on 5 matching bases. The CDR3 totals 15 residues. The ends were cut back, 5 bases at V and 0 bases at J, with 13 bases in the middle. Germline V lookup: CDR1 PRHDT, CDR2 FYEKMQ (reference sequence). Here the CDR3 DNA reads TGTGCCAGCAGCGAAAAACAGGTGTACCAAGAGACCCAGTACTTC. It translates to CASSEKQVYQETQYF.

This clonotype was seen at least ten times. The DNA for the CDR3 is TGTGCCAGCAGTACACGGGTTGGCTACACCTTC. Its translation is CASSTRVGYTF. The chain recombines TRBV28 with TRBJ1-2; D is undetermined. The ends were cut back, 5 bases at V and 7 bases at J, with 8 bases in the middle. The germline gives CDR1 MDHEN, CDR2 SYDVKM. The CDR3 spans 11 residues.

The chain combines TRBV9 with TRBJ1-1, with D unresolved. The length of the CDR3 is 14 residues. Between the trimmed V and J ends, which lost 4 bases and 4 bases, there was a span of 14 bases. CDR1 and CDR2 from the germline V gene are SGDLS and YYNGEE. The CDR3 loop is CASSPGKQLTEAFF. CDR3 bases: TGTGCCAGCAGCCCGGGAAAACAGCTCACTGAAGCTTTCTTT.

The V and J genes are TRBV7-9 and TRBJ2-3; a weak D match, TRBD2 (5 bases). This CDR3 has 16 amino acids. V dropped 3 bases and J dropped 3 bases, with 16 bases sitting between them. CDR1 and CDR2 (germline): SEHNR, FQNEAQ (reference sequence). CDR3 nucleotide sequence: TGTGCCAGCAGCTTCGGGGTAGTCCCCGAAACAGATACGCAGTATTTT. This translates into CASSFGVVPETDTQYF. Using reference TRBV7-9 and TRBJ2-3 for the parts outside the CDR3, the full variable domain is DTGVSQNPRHKITKRGQNVTFRCDPISEHNRLYWYRQTLGQGPEFLTYFQNEAQLEKSRLLSDRFSAERPKGSFSTLEIQRTEQGDSAMYLCASSFGVVPETDTQYFGPGTRLTVL.

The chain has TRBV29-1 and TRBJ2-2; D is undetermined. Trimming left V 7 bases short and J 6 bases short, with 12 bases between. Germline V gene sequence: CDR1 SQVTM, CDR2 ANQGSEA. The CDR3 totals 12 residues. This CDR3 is CSAPGLPGELFF. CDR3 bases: TGCAGCGCTCCGGGCCTGCCCGGGGAGCTGTTTTTT.

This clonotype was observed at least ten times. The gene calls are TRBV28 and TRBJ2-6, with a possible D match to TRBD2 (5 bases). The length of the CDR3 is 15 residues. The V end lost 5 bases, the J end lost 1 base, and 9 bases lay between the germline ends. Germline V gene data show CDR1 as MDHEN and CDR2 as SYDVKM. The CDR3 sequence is CASSQSGSGANVLTF. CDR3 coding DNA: TGTGCCAGCAGTCAGTCGGGGTCTGGGGCCAACGTCCTGACTTTC.

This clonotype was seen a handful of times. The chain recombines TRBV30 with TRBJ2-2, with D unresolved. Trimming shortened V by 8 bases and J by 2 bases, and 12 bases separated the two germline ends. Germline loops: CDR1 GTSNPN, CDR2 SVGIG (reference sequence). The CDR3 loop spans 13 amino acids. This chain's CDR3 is CAEDERNTGELFF. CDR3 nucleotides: TGTGCCGAGGATGAGCGAAACACCGGGGAGCTGTTTTTT.

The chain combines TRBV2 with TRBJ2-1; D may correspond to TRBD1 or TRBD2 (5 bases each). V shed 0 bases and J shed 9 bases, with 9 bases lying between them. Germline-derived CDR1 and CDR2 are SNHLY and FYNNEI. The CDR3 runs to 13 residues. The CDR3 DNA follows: TGTGCCAGCAGTGAAGCCGGGGCGCGTGAGCAGTTCTTC. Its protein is CASSEAGAREQFF.

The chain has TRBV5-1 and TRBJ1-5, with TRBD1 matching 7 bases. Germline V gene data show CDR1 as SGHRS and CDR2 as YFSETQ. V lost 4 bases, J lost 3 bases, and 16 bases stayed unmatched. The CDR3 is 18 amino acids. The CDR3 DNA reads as TGCGCCAGCAGCCCTACTTTGCGGGGACAGACGAACAATCAGCCCCAGCATTTT. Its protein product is CASSPTLRGQTNNQPQHF. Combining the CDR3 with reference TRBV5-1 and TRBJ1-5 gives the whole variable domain KAGVTQTPRYLIKTRGQQVTLSCSPISGHRSVSWYQQTPGQGLQFLFEYFSETQRNKGNFPGRFSGRQFSNSRSEMNVSTLELGDSALYLCASSPTLRGQTNNQPQHFGDGTRLSIL.

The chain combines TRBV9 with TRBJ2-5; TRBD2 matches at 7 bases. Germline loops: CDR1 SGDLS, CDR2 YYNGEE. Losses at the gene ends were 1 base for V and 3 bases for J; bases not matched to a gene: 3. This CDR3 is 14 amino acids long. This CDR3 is CASSVREEEETQYF. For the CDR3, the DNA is TGTGCCAGCAGCGTACGGGAGGAAGAAGAGACCCAGTACTTC.

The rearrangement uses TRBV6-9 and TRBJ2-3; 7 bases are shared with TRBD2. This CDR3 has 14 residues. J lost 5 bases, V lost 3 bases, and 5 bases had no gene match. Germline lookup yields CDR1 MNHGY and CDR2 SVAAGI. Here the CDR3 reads CASSYLVAGDTQYF. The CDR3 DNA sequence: TGTGCCAGCAGTTACTTGGTAGCGGGAGATACGCAGTATTTT.

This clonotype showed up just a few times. CDR3 sequence reads: CASILRSAGTANTGELFF. CDR3 DNA: TGTGCCAGCATTCTCCGCTCCGCCGGGACTGCAAACACCGGGGAGCTGTTTTTT. This chain links TRBV6-1 with TRBJ2-2; tentative D call: TRBD2 (6 bases). Trimming left V 7 bases short and J 2 bases short, with 23 bases between. The CDR3 covers 18 residues. Germline CDR1 MNHNS, CDR2 SASEGT.

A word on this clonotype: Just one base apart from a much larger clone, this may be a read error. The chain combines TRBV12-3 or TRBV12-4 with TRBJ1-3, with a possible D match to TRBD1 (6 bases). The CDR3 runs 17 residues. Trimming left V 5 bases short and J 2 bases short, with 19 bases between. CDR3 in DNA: TGTGCCAGCAGTCGCAATTCAGGGGCTCTCCCTGGAAACACCATATATTTT. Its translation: CASSRNSGALPGNTIYF.

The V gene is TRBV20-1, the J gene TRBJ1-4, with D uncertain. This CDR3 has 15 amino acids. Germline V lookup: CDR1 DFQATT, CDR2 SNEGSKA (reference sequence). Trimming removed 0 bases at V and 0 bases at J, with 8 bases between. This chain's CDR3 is CSARDRGATNEKLFF. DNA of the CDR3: TGCAGTGCTAGAGATCGTGGAGCAACTAATGAAAAACTGTTTTTT.

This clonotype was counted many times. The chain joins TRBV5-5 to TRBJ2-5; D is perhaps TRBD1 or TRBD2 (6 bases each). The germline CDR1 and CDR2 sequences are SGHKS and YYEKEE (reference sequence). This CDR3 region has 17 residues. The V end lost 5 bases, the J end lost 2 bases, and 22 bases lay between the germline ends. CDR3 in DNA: TGTGCCAGCAGTCAAGGGCTCGGAGGGGGATGGCAAGAGACCCAGTACTTC. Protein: CASSQGLGGGWQETQYF.

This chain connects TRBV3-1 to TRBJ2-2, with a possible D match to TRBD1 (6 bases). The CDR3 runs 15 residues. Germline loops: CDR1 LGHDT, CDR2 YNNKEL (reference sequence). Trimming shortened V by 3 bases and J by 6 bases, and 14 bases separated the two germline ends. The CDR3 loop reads CASSHQRTVAGELFF. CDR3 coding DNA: TGTGCCAGCAGCCACCAGCGGACAGTCGCCGGGGAGCTGTTTTTT.